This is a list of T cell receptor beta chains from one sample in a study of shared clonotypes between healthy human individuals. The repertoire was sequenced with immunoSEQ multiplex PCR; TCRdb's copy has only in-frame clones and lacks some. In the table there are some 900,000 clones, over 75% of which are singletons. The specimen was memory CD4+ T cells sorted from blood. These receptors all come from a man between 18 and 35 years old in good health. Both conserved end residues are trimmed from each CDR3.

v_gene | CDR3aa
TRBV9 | ASSPDRGRGDTQY
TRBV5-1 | ASGMGPYNEQF
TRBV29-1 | SVAKGENSPLH
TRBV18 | ASSPGQGGEQY
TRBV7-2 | ASSLAPHNEQF
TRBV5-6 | ASSLASTDTQY
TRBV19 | ASSDRADTQY
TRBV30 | AWSPSVSGNTIY
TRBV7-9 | ASSLNRGSYEQY
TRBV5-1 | ASSWRGDREEDIQY
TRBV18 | ASSPTVNTEAF
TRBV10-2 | ASSEGTSGFGEQY
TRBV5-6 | ASSPEGRSYEQY
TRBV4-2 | ASSQGAGTDTQY
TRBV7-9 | ASTKVGEQY
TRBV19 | ASSNGLAKNIQY
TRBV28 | ASSPLGQGNSPLH